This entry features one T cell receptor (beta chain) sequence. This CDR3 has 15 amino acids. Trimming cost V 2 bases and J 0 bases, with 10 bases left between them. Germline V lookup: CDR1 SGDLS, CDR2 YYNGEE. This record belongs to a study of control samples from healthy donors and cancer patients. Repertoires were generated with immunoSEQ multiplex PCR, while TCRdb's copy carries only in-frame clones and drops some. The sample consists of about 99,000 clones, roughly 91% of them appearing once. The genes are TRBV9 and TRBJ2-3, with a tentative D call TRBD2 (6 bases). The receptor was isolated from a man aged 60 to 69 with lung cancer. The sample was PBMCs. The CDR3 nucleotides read TGTGCCAGCAGCGTGCGGGACTCCAGCACAGATACGCAGTATTTT. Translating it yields CASSVRDSSTDTQYF.